This T cell receptor (beta chain) comes out of a study of early T cells in non-severe SARS-CoV-2 infection. The TCR library protocol attached unique molecular identifiers to the individual cDNA molecules. TCRdb used MiXCR to reprocess the 5' RACE reads, holding one entry per CDR3 protein. The data show tens of thousands of distinct CDR3 sequences, with approximately 9.7% seen just once and less than 25% held by the top ten. A few counts support this clonotype. CDR1 is SGHVS, CDR2 FNYEAQ, per germline. The CDR3 totals 13 residues. V was clipped by 5 bases and J by 2 bases, with 6 bases between them. Specimen: whole blood. J is TRBJ2-2 and V is TRBV7-6, with D uncertain. This TCR derives from an adult who was a healthcare worker with PCR-confirmed SARS-CoV-2 infection or an uninfected control (not recorded which). CDR3 sequence: CASSRSNTGELFF. As DNA, the CDR3 is TGTGCCAGCAGCCGTTCTAACACCGGGGAGCTGTTTTTT.